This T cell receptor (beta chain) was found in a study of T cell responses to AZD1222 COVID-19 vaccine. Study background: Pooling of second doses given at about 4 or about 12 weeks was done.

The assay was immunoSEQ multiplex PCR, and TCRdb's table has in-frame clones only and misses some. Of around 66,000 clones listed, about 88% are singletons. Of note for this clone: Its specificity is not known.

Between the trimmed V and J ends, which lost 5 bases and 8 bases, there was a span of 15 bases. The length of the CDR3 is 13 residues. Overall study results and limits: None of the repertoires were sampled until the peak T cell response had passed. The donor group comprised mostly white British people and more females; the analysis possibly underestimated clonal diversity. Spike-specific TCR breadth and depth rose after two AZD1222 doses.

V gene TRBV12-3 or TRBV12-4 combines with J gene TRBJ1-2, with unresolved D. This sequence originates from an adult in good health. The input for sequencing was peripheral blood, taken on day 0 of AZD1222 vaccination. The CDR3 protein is CASSPTGVGGYTF. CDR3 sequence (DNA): TGTGCCAGCAGTCCCACTGGGGTGGGAGGCTACACCTTC.